This T cell receptor beta chain appears in the sequencing data of a study of blood T cell repertoires in COVID-19. On this clone: One end of the junction varies from germline; a read error may be responsible.

Sequencing was performed with immunoSEQ multiplex PCR; in TCRdb, only in-frame clones are kept and a portion is missing. The sample consists of tens of thousands of clones, approximately 71% of them appearing once. Germline-derived CDR1 and CDR2 are SGHRS and YFSETQ. CDR3 length equals 14 residues. The V and J genes are TRBV5-1 and TRBJ2-4, with D tentatively TRBD2 (6 bases). Sequencing used peripheral blood. The receptor was isolated from a man aged 70 or older with COVID-19, enrolled during active disease. CDR3 protein: CASSLTSTGTPVDF. CDR3 DNA sequence: TGCGCCAGCAGCTTAACGTCCACTGGGACTCCCGTGGACTTC.